Given below is one T cell receptor beta chain in context. Its antigen is still unknown. Base quality data are lacking; no much larger clone is found one base away. This entry belongs to a study of blood T cell repertoires in COVID-19 (TCRdb year 2020). Study-wide context: Samples from collaborators originated in the United States, Italy and Spain and spanned both the acute and convalescent phases of COVID-19. The prospective study material was composed of cDNA or gDNA derived from T cells, B-cell-depleted T cells, or PBMCs. Subjects who had been exposed to COVID-19, were actively infected with it, or had recovered from it provided the deeply sampled blood TCRbeta repertoires that made up the dataset. The repertoires were released in a freely available public database intended as a resource for research on the immune response to SARS-CoV-2. The samples were drawn from the first 160 participants of the ongoing ImmuneRACE study and from 1,254 subjects provided by 6 global collaborators. Nearly every sample came with metadata listing a de-identified subject ID, COVID-19 status, age in years and sex. Where available, HLA class I and class II types were taken from metadata supplied by the sample provider and were not determined by assay-based typing.

Participants in the prospective study were enrolled through a virtual design, were aged roughly 18 to 100 years, and lived in approximately 24 United States geographic areas. In the prospective study, cohorts were assigned on the basis of participant-reported clinical history obtained from a screening survey and a study questionnaire. For ImmuneRACE Cohort 3, a participant was defined as recovered based on two consecutive negative NP/OP PCR tests, clearance by a healthcare professional, or resolution of symptoms. In the prospective study, whole blood, serum and a nasopharyngeal or oropharyngeal swab were collected from each participant by mobile phlebotomists. Prospective study participants could optionally give additional blood draws and questionnaires over a roughly 2-month period. Before DNA extraction, prospective study blood samples were shipped either frozen or at room temperature. Overall results and qualifications from the work: The amount of clinical and demographic metadata varied by source and participant and was provided uncurated.

TCRbeta CDR3 regions were amplified from genomic DNA by means of the immunoSEQ Assay, a bias-controlled multiplex PCR. As for the authors' bioinformatics: The number of nucleated cells in each sample was estimated by amplification of reference gene primers within the assay. To quantify the absolute abundance of each unique TCRbeta CDR3 rearrangement, sequence reads were collapsed and filtered. For each sample, productive Simpson clonality was calculated as the square root of Simpson's diversity index across productive rearrangements. TCRdb retrieved this table from immuneACCESS and kept in-frame rearrangements only. Not all clones are present; in checked studies, unresolved V genes account for under half, and no reason is known for the remainder. Clonal size and the V and J genes are those of that table, whereas D and trimming came from the DNA. Recorded for this sample are hundreds of thousands of clones; around nine tenths of them occurred a single time. The top ten constitute around 9.5% of the sample.

The CDR3 sequence holds 13 residues, the cysteine and phenylalanine included. Here the CDR3 DNA is all that survives: 39 bases in frame from base 1. The CDR1 and CDR2 encoded by the germline V gene (reference sequence) are MNHEY and SMNVEV. V is pruned by 10 bases and J by 3 bases, leaving 7 bases of the junction without a gene match. The chain was built from TRBV27 and TRBJ2-7, with TRBD1 identical over 9 junction bases. Sequencing was performed on PBMCs or T cells enriched from blood (not recorded which). This receptor was taken from a woman between 40 and 50 years old who had recovered from COVID-19. Here the CDR3 is given as CATGTGPLYEQYF. The base sequence is TGTGCCACCGGGACAGGGCCTCTCTACGAGCAGTACTTC.